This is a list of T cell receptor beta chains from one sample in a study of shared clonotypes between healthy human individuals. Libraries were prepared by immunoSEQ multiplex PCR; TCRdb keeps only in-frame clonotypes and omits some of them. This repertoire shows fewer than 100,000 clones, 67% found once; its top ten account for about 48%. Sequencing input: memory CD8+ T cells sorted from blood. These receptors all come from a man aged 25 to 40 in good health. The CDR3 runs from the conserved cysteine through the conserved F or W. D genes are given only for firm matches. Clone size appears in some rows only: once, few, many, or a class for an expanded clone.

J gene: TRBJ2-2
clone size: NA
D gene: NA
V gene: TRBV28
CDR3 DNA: TGTGCCAGCAGCGTTAGCTCCGAGAACACCGGGGAGCTGTTTTTT
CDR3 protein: CASSVSSENTGELFF

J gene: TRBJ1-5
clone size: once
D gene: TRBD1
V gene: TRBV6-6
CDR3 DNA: TGTGCCAGCAGTTACGATGGACAGGGAGGTCAGCCCCAGCATTTT
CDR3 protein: CASSYDGQGGQPQHF

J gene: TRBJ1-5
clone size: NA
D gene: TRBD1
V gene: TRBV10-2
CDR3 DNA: TGCGCCAGCAGTGAGTCGGAGGGGGCGGGTCAGCCCCAGCATTTT
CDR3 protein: CASSESEGAGQPQHF

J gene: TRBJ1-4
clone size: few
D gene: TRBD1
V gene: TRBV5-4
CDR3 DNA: TGTGCCAGCAGCCACTGGGACTCGGGACAGGGACGGAATGAAAAACTGTTTTTT
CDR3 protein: CASSHWDSGQGRNEKLFF

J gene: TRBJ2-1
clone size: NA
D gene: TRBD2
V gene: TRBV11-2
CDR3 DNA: TGTGCCAGCAGGGGTGGGAGGATTAGCGGGGAGTACAATGAGCAGTTCTTC
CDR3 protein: CASRGGRISGEYNEQFF

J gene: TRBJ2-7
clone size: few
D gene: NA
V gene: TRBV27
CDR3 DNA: TGTGCCAGCAGTTTTGCGAGACCCTCCGAGCAGTACTTC
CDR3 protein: CASSFARPSEQYF

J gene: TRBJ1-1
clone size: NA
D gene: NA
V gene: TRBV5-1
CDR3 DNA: TGCGCCAGCAGCCCCTTAGGGGGAAACACTGAAGCTTTCTTT
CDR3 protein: CASSPLGGNTEAFF

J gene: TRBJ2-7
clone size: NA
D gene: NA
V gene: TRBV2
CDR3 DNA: TGTGCCAGCAGTGAGGGTCCGATCCTGGTATACGAGCAGTACTTC
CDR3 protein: CASSEGPILVYEQYF

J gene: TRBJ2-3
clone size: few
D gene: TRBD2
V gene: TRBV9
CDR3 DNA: TGTGCCAGCAGCTTTAGCGGGAGGACCTCGGATACGCAGTATTTT
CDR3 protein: CASSFSGRTSDTQYF

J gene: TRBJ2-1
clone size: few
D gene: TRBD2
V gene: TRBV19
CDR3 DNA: TGTGCCAGTAGTATCGCTCCTCTCGGGGACTACTTGGACACTAGCTCCTACAATGAGCAGTTCTTC
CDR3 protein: CASSIAPLGDYLDTSSYNEQFF

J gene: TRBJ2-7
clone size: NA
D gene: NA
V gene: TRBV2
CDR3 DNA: TGTGCCAGCAGTGAAAGGCAGTTCTACGAGCAGTACTTC
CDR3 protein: CASSERQFYEQYF

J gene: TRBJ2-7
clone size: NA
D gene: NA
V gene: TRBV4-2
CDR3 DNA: TGTGCCAGCAGCGGGGACGTCTCCCACGAGCAGTACTTC
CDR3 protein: CASSGDVSHEQYF

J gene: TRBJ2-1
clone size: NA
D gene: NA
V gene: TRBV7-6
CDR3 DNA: TGTGCCAGCAGCTTACTCCGGGGCTCCTACAATGAGCAGTTCTTC
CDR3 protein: CASSLLRGSYNEQFF

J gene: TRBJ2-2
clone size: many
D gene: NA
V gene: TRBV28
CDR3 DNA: TGTGCCAGCAGTCCCCTTCCCGGGGAGCTGTTTTTT
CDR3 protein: CASSPLPGELFF

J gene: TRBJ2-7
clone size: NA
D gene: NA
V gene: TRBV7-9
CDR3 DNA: TGTGCCAGCAGCCCCAGGGACGGAACCTACGAGCAGTACTTC
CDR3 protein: CASSPRDGTYEQYF

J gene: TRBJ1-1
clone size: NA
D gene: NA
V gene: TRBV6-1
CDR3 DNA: TGTGCCAGCAGTGTCAGACGACTGAACACTGAAGCTTTCTTT
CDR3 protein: CASSVRRLNTEAFF

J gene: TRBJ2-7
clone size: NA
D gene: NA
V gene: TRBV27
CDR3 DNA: TGTGCCAGCAGTGAGAGGGGACACCTCTACGAGCAGTACTTC
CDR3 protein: CASSERGHLYEQYF

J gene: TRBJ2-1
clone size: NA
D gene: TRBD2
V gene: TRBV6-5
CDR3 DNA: TGTGCCAGCAGCCCCGGACTAGCGTCCTACAATGAGCAGTTCTTC
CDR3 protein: CASSPGLASYNEQFF

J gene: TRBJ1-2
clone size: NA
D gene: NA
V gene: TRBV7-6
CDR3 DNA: TGTGCCAGCAGCTTAGCTGCAGGCTTCGGGGGCTACACCTTC
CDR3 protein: CASSLAAGFGGYTF

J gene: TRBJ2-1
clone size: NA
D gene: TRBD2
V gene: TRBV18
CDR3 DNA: TGTGCCAGCTCAGTTTCTAGCGGGACGTACAATGAGCAGTTCTTC
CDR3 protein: CASSVSSGTYNEQFF

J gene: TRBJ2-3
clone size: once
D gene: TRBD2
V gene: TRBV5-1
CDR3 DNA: TGCGCCAGCAGATTGACTAGCGGGAGTTTAGATACGCAGTATTTT
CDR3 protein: CASRLTSGSLDTQYF

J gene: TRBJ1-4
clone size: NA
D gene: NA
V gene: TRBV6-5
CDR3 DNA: TGTGCCAGCAGTCGTGTGGGGGCGACTAATGAAAAACTGTTTTTT
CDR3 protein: CASSRVGATNEKLFF

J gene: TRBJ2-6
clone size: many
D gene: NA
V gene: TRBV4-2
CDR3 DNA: TGTGCCAGCAGCCAGCTACAAGACTCTGGGGCCAACGTCCTGACTTTC
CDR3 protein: CASSQLQDSGANVLTF

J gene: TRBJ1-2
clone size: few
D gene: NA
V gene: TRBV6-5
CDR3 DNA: TGTGCCAGCAGTTACTCTGTCGATGGAGGGTATGGCTACACCTTC
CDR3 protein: CASSYSVDGGYGYTF